This T cell receptor beta chain was observed in a study of PD-1 blockade in classical Hodgkin lymphoma. Sequenced by immunoSEQ multiplex PCR; TCRdb stores in-frame clones only, minus some. The sample lists tens of thousands of clones; roughly 80% were seen once. Whole-study results and caveats: Those achieving complete response showed baseline diversity like newly diagnosed patients. After ASCT, patients who started nivolumab under 1 year later were excluded. CD4+ but not CD8+ TCR diversity rose significantly by C4D1. Newly diagnosed patients were reported to start with lower TCR diversity than healthy donors.

The time point here: cycle 4 day 1 (C4D1), after 6 weeks of nivolumab. Each of the patients experienced relapse following autologous stem cell transplantation, and their brentuximab vedotin exposure differed. Magnetic negative selection of thawed PBMCs was the method by which CD4+ T cells were purified. On this clone itself: Its antigen is undetermined.

This CDR3 is 13 amino acids long. Germline V lookup: CDR1 GTSNPN, CDR2 SVGIG (reference sequence). Germline trimming cut 3 bases from V and 3 bases from J; bases unmatched to any gene: 1. Source: CD4+ T cells from blood, taken before the fourth cycle of nivolumab. The rearrangement joins TRBV30 to TRBJ2-3, with 9 bases lining up with TRBD1. This clonotype originated in a human donor with classical Hodgkin lymphoma. The CDR3 sequence is CAWRTGGTDTQYF. The CDR3 DNA follows: TGTGCCTGGAGGACAGGGGGTACAGATACGCAGTATTTT. Combining the CDR3 with reference TRBV30 and TRBJ2-3 gives the whole variable domain SQTIHQWPATLVQPVGSPLSLECTVEGTSNPNLYWYRQAAGRGLQLLFYSVGIGQISSEVPQNLSASRPQDRQFILSSKKLLLSDSGFYLCAWRTGGTDTQYFGPGTRLTVL.